The sequence of this TCR beta chain was determined in a study of cytomegalovirus exposure and HLA in healthy donors. CDR1 is SGHRS, CDR2 YFSETQ, per germline. This CDR3 region has 15 residues. V trimming: 4 bases; J trimming: 4 bases; junction bases outside the gene matches: 5. Primers: 60 Vbeta forward and 13 Jbeta reverse. Data came from immunoSEQ multiplex PCR; TCRdb stores just in-frame clones and leaves some out. In the table there are over 150,000 clones, around 83% of which are singletons. A note on this clone: Its antigen is as yet unknown. Other DNA sequences in the same sample also yield this CDR3.

Regarding the study as a whole: The study put roughly 160 TCR beta chains on its list as cytomegalovirus-associated. Apparent HLA restriction characterized most CMV-associated TCR beta chains in a later analysis. Donor immune exposure was known only as CMV serostatus.

What was sequenced was PBMCs. The chain couples TRBV5-1 to TRBJ2-7; 13 bases are shared with TRBD2. This clonotype originated in a woman aged 50 to 60 in good health and CMV-seropositive. The CDR3 is CASSLGLAGVYEQYF. Written as DNA, the CDR3 is TGCGCCAGCAGCCTTGGACTAGCGGGAGTTTACGAGCAGTACTTC.